A selection of T cell receptor beta chains follows, all from one sample in a study of CD8 T cells in Susac syndrome. TCRdb redid the calling of the immunoSEQ multiplex PCR reads with MiXCR, one entry per CDR3 protein. The sample holds some 99,000 distinct CDR3 sequences, around 97% seen once. Material: CD4+ T cells from PBMCs. These receptors were obtained from a human donor in good health. CDR3s leave out the opening cysteine and the closing phenylalanine or tryptophan. A D gene is named only where the DNA matches it firmly.

J | V | D | CDR3
TRBJ1-2 | TRBV29-1 | TRBD1 | SVVRRGRDYGYT
TRBJ2-7 | TRBV4-3 | TRBD2 | ASSPLTPGLAGEQY
TRBJ2-6 | TRBV7-9 | TRBD1 | AGQGPHSGANVLT
TRBJ1-2 | TRBV25-1 | . | ASSEGGRGYGYT
TRBJ2-5 | TRBV29-1 | TRBD2 | SVSTSGRQETQY
TRBJ2-7 | TRBV3-1 | . | ASRSRYEQY
TRBJ1-2 | TRBV9 | TRBD1 | ASSGTGGRYGYT
TRBJ2-7 | TRBV23-1 | TRBD1 | ASSQIGTGLYEQY
TRBJ2-5 | TRBV20-1 | TRBD2 | SAAAGGPSETQY
TRBJ1-6 | TRBV12-3/TRBV12-4 | . | ASSRLGPLSPLH
TRBJ1-5 | TRBV19 | . | ASSERGGNQPQH
TRBJ2-4 | TRBV14 | . | ASSQAGAKNIQY
TRBJ1-6 | TRBV5-1 | . | ASSSGQKTYNSPLH
TRBJ2-3 | TRBV5-8 | . | ASSLRSSTDTQY
TRBJ2-7 | TRBV25-1 | . | ASSEPRGYEQY
TRBJ1-5 | TRBV20-1 | . | SARGERNQPQH
TRBJ2-5 | TRBV25-1 | . | ASSDRGPRQETQY
TRBJ2-5 | TRBV29-1 | . | SVAWGETQY
TRBJ1-1 | TRBV2 | . | ASSEGVLTEAF
TRBJ1-2 | TRBV5-1 | TRBD1 | ASSPRQGSNGYT
TRBJ2-3 | TRBV30 | . | AWRRDGYGTDTQY
TRBJ1-1 | TRBV30 | TRBD1 | AWGQGANTEAF
TRBJ2-7 | TRBV20-1 | TRBD2 | SARDRRAGGDEQY
TRBJ2-7 | TRBV20-1 | TRBD1 | SASNAGTADYEQY
TRBJ1-2 | TRBV18 | . | ASSLNIDSNYGYT
TRBJ2-7 | TRBV18 | TRBD1 | ASSPLSGTGTYEQY
TRBJ1-1 | TRBV29-1 | . | SVDPHAGRTEAF
TRBJ1-5 | TRBV3-1 | . | ASSYMGNQPQH
TRBJ2-3 | TRBV12-3/TRBV12-4 | TRBD2 | ATGGLAGGPWTDTQY
TRBJ1-5 | TRBV20-1 | TRBD1 | SARPGGGQPQH
TRBJ2-7 | TRBV20-1 | TRBD1 | SARAPHGTGSYEQY
TRBJ2-7 | TRBV3-1 | TRBD1 | ASSLTGTGAYEQY
TRBJ1-5 | TRBV18 | TRBD1 | ASSKDRGTYQPQH
TRBJ2-3 | TRBV30 | TRBD2 | AWSVLAASTDTQY
TRBJ1-5 | TRBV29-1 | TRBD1 | SVQGAGQPQH
TRBJ2-6 | TRBV3-1 | . | ASSQGQPGANVLT
TRBJ2-5 | TRBV3-1 | TRBD2 | ASSQESLAGLETQY
TRBJ2-7 | TRBV7-2 | TRBD2 | ASSAGTSGGFPYEQY
TRBJ2-3 | TRBV29-1 | TRBD2 | SVAGGLGTDTQY
TRBJ2-1 | TRBV20-1 | . | SASRSRGRF
TRBJ2-7 | TRBV7-9 | . | ASSQSGSGISYEQY
TRBJ2-7 | TRBV29-1 | . | SVGRGVYEQY
TRBJ2-7 | TRBV20-1 | . | SARDRFAGNLPQY
TRBJ2-5 | TRBV3-1 | . | ASSQASETQY
TRBJ1-1 | TRBV7-9 | TRBD1 | ASSSWDRKNTEAF